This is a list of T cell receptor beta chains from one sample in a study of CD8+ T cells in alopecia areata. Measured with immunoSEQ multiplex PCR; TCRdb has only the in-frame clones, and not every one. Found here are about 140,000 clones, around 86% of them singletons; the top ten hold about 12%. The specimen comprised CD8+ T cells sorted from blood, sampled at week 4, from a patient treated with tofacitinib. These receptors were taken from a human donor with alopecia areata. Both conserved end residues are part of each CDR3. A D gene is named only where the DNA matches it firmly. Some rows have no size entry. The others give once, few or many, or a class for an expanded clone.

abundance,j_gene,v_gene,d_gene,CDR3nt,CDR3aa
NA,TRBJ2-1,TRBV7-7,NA,TGTGCCAGCAGCTTAGAACCAGGGGTCTCCTACAATGAGCAGTTCTTC,CASSLEPGVSYNEQFF
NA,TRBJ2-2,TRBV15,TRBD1,TGTGCCACCAGCAGGACAGGGATGAATGGGGAGCTGTTTTTT,CATSRTGMNGELFF
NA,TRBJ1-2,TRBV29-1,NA,TGCAGCGTTGTGACAGGTCGAGAGGTCTATGGCTACACCTTC,CSVVTGREVYGYTF
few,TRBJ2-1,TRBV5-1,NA,TGCGCCAGCAGCTTGGTGGCGTTTAATGAGCAGTTCTTC,CASSLVAFNEQFF
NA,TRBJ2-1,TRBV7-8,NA,TGTGCCAGTAGGGGAATTTATCGGGACAATGAGCAGTTCTTC,CASRGIYRDNEQFF
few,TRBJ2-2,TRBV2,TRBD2,TGTGCCAGCAGTGACTCGCTAGCGGGAGCCGGGGAGCTGTTTTTT,CASSDSLAGAGELFF
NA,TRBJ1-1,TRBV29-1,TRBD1,TGCAGCGCTGGGGGGACGACGGGACAGCTGATGAACACTGAAGCTTTCTTT,CSAGGTTGQLMNTEAFF
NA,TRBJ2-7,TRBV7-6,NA,TGTGCCAGCAGCTTAGAACAGAATAGAGCCTACGAGCAGTACTTC,CASSLEQNRAYEQYF
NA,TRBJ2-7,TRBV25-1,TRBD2,TGTGCCAGCAGTGAATGGGTGACTAGCTACCACGAGCAGTACTTC,CASSEWVTSYHEQYF
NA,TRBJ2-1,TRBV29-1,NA,TGCAGCACGGTCTCAGGAGATTACAATGAGCAGTTCTTC,CSTVSGDYNEQFF
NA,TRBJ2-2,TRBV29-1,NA,TGCAGCGTTGTTATGCAGGGTAGCACCGGGGAGCTGTTTTTT,CSVVMQGSTGELFF
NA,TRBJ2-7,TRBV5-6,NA,TGTGCCAGCAGCTTGGAGCTCGATGAGCAGTACTTC,CASSLELDEQYF
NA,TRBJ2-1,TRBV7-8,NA,TGTGCCAGCGGTTTTGACGAGCAGTTCTTC,CASGFDEQFF
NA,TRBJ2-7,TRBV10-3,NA,TGTGCCATCAGCGGGGGGGACAGCACGTCCTACGAGCAGTACTTC,CAISGGDSTSYEQYF
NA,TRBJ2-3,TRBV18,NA,TGTGCCAGCTCACCACGGTTTAGGGCAGGCACAGATACGCAGTATTTT,CASSPRFRAGTDTQYF
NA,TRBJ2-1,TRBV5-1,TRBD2,TGCGCCAGCAGCAACGGGACTAGCGGCCACAATGAGCAGTTCTTC,CASSNGTSGHNEQFF
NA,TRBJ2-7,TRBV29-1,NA,TGCAGCGTTGAAGGGGGGAGTCAACATGCCTCCTACGAGCAGTACTTC,CSVEGGSQHASYEQYF
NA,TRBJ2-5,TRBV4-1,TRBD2,TGCGCCAGCAGCCAAGTCTCCTCCTTTACTAGCGGGAGACAAGAGACCCAGTACTTC,CASSQVSSFTSGRQETQYF
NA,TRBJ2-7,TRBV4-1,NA,TGCGCCAGCAGCCAAGCGGCAGGCAGTAACGAGCAGTACTTC,CASSQAAGSNEQYF
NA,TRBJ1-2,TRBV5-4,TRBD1,TGTGCCAGCAGCATTCCCGGGACAGACTATGGCTACACCTTC,CASSIPGTDYGYTF
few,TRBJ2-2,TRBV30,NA,TGTGCCTGGAGTGTATCCGGGGAGCTGTTTTTT,CAWSVSGELFF
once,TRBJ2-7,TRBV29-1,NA,TGCAGCGTTGAAGTTGACCTCTACGAGCAGTACTTC,CSVEVDLYEQYF
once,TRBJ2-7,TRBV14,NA,TGTGCCAGCAGCCCTTTCCAGGGATATACCTTCGACGAGCAGTACTTC,CASSPFQGYTFDEQYF
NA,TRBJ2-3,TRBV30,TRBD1,TGTGCCTGGACCGACAGGGTCCCCACAGATACGCAGTATTTT,CAWTDRVPTDTQYF
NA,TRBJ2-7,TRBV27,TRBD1,TGTGCCAGCAGCCAATCCGGGACAGGGTATACCTACGAGCAGTACTTC,CASSQSGTGYTYEQYF
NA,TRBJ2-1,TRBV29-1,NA,TGCAGCGTTGAGCCGACAGGAGCGAACTACAATGAGCAGTTCTTC,CSVEPTGANYNEQFF
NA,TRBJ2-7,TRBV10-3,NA,TGTGCCATCAGAGGCGATCCCTACGAGCAGTACTTC,CAIRGDPYEQYF
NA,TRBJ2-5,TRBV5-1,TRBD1,TGCGCCAGCAGCCCTGGACAGGGAGACGAGACCCAGTACTTC,CASSPGQGDETQYF
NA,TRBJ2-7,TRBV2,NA,TGTGCCAGCAGTGTAGGGGCCTACGAGCAGTACTTC,CASSVGAYEQYF
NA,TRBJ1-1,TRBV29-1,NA,TGCAGCGTTGTTGGGCCTGAAGCTTTCTTT,CSVVGPEAFF
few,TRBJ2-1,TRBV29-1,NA,TGCAGCGTTCCGGGACAAAGATACAATGAGCAGTTCTTC,CSVPGQRYNEQFF
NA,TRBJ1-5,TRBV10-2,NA,TGCGCCAGCAGTCACCCCGATCAGCCCCAGCATTTT,CASSHPDQPQHF
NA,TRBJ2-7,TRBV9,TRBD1,TGTGCCAGCAGCAGGGACAGCTCCTACGAGCAGTACTTC,CASSRDSSYEQYF
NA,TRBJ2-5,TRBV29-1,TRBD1,TGCAGCGGACTACAGGGGTCGGAGACCCAGTACTTC,CSGLQGSETQYF
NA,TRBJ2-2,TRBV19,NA,TGTGCCAGTAGTATCACCGGGGAGCTGTTTTTT,CASSITGELFF
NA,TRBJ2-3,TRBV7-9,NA,TGTGCCAGCGGTGCTGGCGGGGGCACAGATACGCAGTATTTT,CASGAGGGTDTQYF
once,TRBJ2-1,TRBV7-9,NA,TGTGCCAGCAGCTTAGCGGGATCTTACAATGAGCAGTTCTTC,CASSLAGSYNEQFF
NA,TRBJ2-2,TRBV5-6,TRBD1,TGTGCCAGCAGCTCCCGGGACAGTCCGAACACCGGGGAGCTGTTTTTT,CASSSRDSPNTGELFF
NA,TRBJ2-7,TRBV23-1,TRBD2,TGCGCCAGCAGTCAATCGGGTCTAGCGGTTATCTACGAGCAGTACTTC,CASSQSGLAVIYEQYF
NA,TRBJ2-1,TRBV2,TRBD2,TGTGCCAGCATCCCAGCGGGAGAACCCTCCTACAATGAGCAGTTCTTC,CASIPAGEPSYNEQFF
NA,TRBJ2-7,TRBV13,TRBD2,TGTGCCAGCAGCCGACGGACTAGCGGGAGCCCTTACTACGAGCAGTACTTC,CASSRRTSGSPYYEQYF
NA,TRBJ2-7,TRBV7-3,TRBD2,TGTGCCAGCAGCCCGGGAGGGACTTTCCACGAGCAGTACTTC,CASSPGGTFHEQYF
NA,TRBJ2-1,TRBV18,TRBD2,TGTGCCAGCTCACCCGGGACTAGCAGTTACAATGAGCAGTTCTTC,CASSPGTSSYNEQFF
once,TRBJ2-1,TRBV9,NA,TGTGCCAGCAGCGTAGGGGAATACAATGAGCAGTTCTTC,CASSVGEYNEQFF
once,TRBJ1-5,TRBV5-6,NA,TGTGCCAGCAGCTTGGCCGGGTGGAGCAATCAGCTCCAGCATTTT,CASSLAGWSNQLQHF